This T cell receptor beta chain was captured by sequencing in a study of blood T cell repertoires in COVID-19. About the research overall: The samples span acute and convalescent COVID-19 from the United States, Italy and Spain. Sources were T cells, B-cell-depleted T cells, or PBMCs; the material itself was cDNA or gDNA.

The V and J ends lost 1 base and 0 bases respectively, with 9 bases between them. Germline V gene data show CDR1 as LGHNA and CDR2 as YSLEER. The CDR3 covers 15 residues. Study processing details: Amplification from reference gene primers served as the basis for estimated nucleated cell counts. TCRdb's copy holds only in-frame clones and misses some; the assay was immunoSEQ multiplex PCR. The DNA was the basis for D and trimming; V, J and clone size are from that table. The table lists hundreds of thousands of clones, about 90% of them singletons. The chain recombines TRBV4-3 with TRBJ1-1; TRBD1 is a possible D gene (5 bases). This TCR derives from a woman aged 40 to 49 who had recovered from COVID-19. The sample comprised peripheral blood. This chain's CDR3 is CASSQAGHLNTEAFF. CDR3 nucleotides: TGCGCCAGCAGCCAAGCCGGACACCTGAACACTGAAGCTTTCTTT.